This T cell receptor (beta chain) derives from a study of shared clonotypes between healthy human individuals. Study-wide background: Each donor had three CD4 naive, three CD4 memory, two CD8 naive and one CD8 memory plate.

At a deep level, the assay was run. The input for sorted-subset replicate PCRs was about 0.2 ug DNA, tens of thousands of T cell genomes. Here immunoSEQ multiplex PCR was the method, and the copy in TCRdb shows in-frame clones only, minus some. In the table there are about 2.3 million clones, 85% to 95% of which are singletons. Germline V gene lookup returns CDR1 MGHRA and CDR2 YSYEKL. The V segment lost 6 bases and the J segment 4 bases; nucleotides outside the gene matches: 2. The CDR3 extends over 13 amino acids. The TCR comes from a man aged 18 to 29 in good health. Some clones in this sample may be carry-over from other donors' samples. The chain uses TRBV4-1 and TRBJ2-1; 8 nucleotides match TRBD1. Sample: naive CD4+ T cells from PBMCs. Described subset: CD45RA+ positively selected. The CDR3 is CASRGQVYNEQFF. The CDR3 bases are TGCGCCAGCAGGGGACAGGTTTACAATGAGCAGTTCTTC.